The sequence of this T cell receptor beta chain was determined in a study of control samples from healthy donors and cancer patients. Sequencing used immunoSEQ multiplex PCR; TCRdb keeps in-frame clones, though not all of them. The profile shows about 84,000 clones, 75% to 85% of them singletons. Sequenced material: PBMCs. The clonotype comes from a man aged 55-75 years with head and neck cancer.

CDR3 DNA sequence: TGCAGCGGGGACAGGGCTGCAGGCACTGAAGCTTTCTTT. It codes for CSGDRAAGTEAFF. This chain connects TRBV29-1 to TRBJ1-1; 9 positions match TRBD1. The CDR3 extends over 13 amino acids. The germline CDR1 and CDR2 sequences are SQVTM and ANQGSEA. The junction had 7 bases not matched to a gene; V was cut back by 7 bases and J by 4 bases.